This T cell receptor beta chain stems from a study of T cell repertoires in cytomegalovirus infection (dated by TCRdb to between 2018 and 2020). A note on the overall study: Donor HLA type was relevant to the analysis, because carriage of CMV infection together with the matching HLA type was indicated by public TCR beta signatures.

The junction shows trimming of 8 bases on V and 7 bases on J, plus 12 bases between the germline ends. From cysteine to phenylalanine, the CDR3 is 12 amino acids long. Only CDR3 DNA remains: 36 bases, in frame from the first base. CDR1 and CDR2 are read off the germline V gene as SGHAT and FQNNGV. The run used an Illumina HiSeq 1500. TCRdb cleaned the public reads at Q25 with fastp, built clones with MiXCR and kept in-frame beta chains. Identical CDR3 proteins give one entry, which carries the most common genes and DNA. The sample table contains approximately 500,000 distinct CDR3 sequences; only one count was recorded for 16% of them. In total, the top ten clones hold approximately 24% of the sample. Overall results and qualifications from the work: Carriers of CMV infection plus the relevant HLA type were discriminated by the cumulative frequency of public TCR beta family members in the study cohort and in an independent 352-donor cohort. The ex vivo response was dominated by HLA-C-restricted CMV-specific TCR beta clonotypes, which also provided the single most frequent clonotype in two of eight donors.

As regards this clonotype: Its antigen specificity is not known. Per-base quality was not reported, and no clone a single base away is much larger than it.

This TCR derives from a human donor in good health (CMV status not recorded). Some clones in this sample may be carry-over from other donors' samples. The material sequenced was CD8+ T cells from PBMCs. Rearrangement joined TRBV11-2 to TRBJ2-1; the best D guess is TRBD2, with 7 bases matching. The base sequence is TGTGCCAGCGAGGGGGGGAAGAATGAGCAGTTCTTC. It encodes CASEGGKNEQFF.